The T cell receptor (beta chain) described here comes from a study of T-cell memory formation after mild COVID-19 (dated by TCRdb to the early 2020s). General notes on the study: Most TCR sequence clusters were specific to one of the two donors. Longitudinal TCRalpha and TCRbeta repertoire sequencing tracked T-cell clones expanding and contracting after mild COVID-19 in a couple of donors. Two young, previously healthy adult volunteers made up the cohort, one male and one female. Here is what the overall study found, with its caveats: SARS-CoV-2 specificity was not confirmed for the second-wave clones peaking on day 37. Clones that contracted from day 15 to 85 showed balanced CD4/CD8 phenotypes, whereas a second wave of clones that expanded from day 15 to 37 leaned towards CD4+. Only a couple of mild cases were covered by the study, and larger cohorts that include severe cases with pre-infection samples were considered necessary. Contracting CD4+ clones were found mainly in CM and EM memory subsets, while CD8+ clones were enriched in EMRA. Some responding clones were detected in pre-infection memory, which suggested that pre-existing cross-reactive memory T cells had joined the SARS-CoV-2 response.

TCRdb lists the instrument as Illumina NovaSeq 6000. TCRalpha and TCRbeta cDNA libraries were built by 5'RACE with constant-segment primers, adding sample barcodes and unique molecular identifiers. RNA was extracted from every sample with Trizol reagent. Libraries were amplified in two PCR steps, with a second sample barcode and Illumina TruSeq adapters added in the second step. Sequencing of libraries was performed on an Illumina NovaSeq with 2 x 150 bp paired-end reads. Concerning the study's data processing: With migec v1.2.7, reads were demultiplexed and then collapsed into UMI-guided consensus sequences. Using mixcr v2.1.11, the UMI consensuses were aligned to TRA and TRB V and J templates and assembled into clonotypes. Expanded or contracted clonotypes were those called significant by both edgeR and NoisET, with noise models trained on biological replicates. edgeR calls used a false discovery rate-adjusted p below 0.01 and a log2 fold-change threshold of 1. As an exploratory analysis of dynamics, PCA with hierarchical clustering was applied to max-normalized trajectories of the 1000 most abundant clonotypes. The CD4 or CD8 phenotype of responding clones was assigned using the separately sequenced CD4+ and CD8+ repertoires. Using fastp trimming at Q25 and MiXCR clonotype assembly, TCRdb reanalyzed the public sequencing data and kept in-frame beta chains. Duplicate CDR3 protein sequences are folded into a single record with the most common DNA and genes. The V and J calls, along with clone size, are taken from TCRdb and not from the paper's own processing. The sample yields 350,000 to 450,000 distinct CDR3 sequences; 25% to 30% were counted once. The top ten clones comprise about 13% of the sample.

Comments on this clonotype: Its binding antigen is unknown. Qualities for individual bases were not recorded, and no much larger clone is one base off.

Ficoll-Paque density gradient centrifugation was the method used to isolate PBMCs. V ends up 4 bases short and J 2 bases short, with an unmatched junction base count of 5. Sequences SGDLS (CDR1) and YYNGEE (CDR2) are obtained from the germline V gene. Measured from the cysteine to the phenylalanine, the CDR3 is 16 residues long. The read is trimmed to its CDR3 DNA, 48 bases read in frame from base 1. Sequencing was done on a sample of PBMCs or a T cell subset sorted from them (not recorded which). This clonotype was sampled from an adult woman who had mild COVID-19 (a few samples of this study predate the infection). The sample titles of this study are shuffled in the database, so cell type and time point are left out; the donor was told from shared clones. This sequence uses TRBV9 and TRBJ2-6, with 8 bases in between that match TRBD2. CDR3 protein: CASSNGRAAGANVLTF. The nucleotide sequence reads TGTGCCAGCAGCAACGGGAGGGCCGCTGGGGCCAACGTCCTGACTTTC.